This is a list of T cell receptor beta chains from one sample in a study of CD4 and CD8 cells across lung adenocarcinoma regions. TCRdb called the PCR reads again in MiXCR, with one record for every CDR3 protein. This sample has some 8,000 distinct CDR3 sequences, with 45% found just once. Sequencing was carried out using CD8+ T cells from the center of a lung tumor. These receptors were taken from a male donor with lung adenocarcinoma. The CD4 and CD8 labels of this study may be unreliable. Both conserved end residues are part of each CDR3. The D gene is left open where the match is weak. Clone size is shown for a subset of rows, as once, few, many or a class of expanded clone.

- | TRBJ2-7 | TRBV6-1 | - | CAADGYYEQYF | TGTGCCGCGGACGGCTACTACGAGCAGTACTTC
- | TRBJ2-1 | TRBV6-1 | - | CASSEGGYSYNEQFF | TGTGCCAGCAGTGAAGGGGGTTACTCCTACAATGAGCAGTTCTTC
- | TRBJ2-2 | TRBV6-5 | - | CASSYSSSLDAGELFF | TGTGCCAGCAGTTACTCTAGCAGTCTTGATGCCGGGGAGCTGTTTTTT
many | TRBJ1-2 | TRBV4-1 | - | CASSQAMRGARYGYTF | TGCGCCAGCAGCCAAGCCATGAGGGGCGCTAGGTATGGCTACACCTTC
- | TRBJ2-5 | TRBV6-1 | TRBD2 | CASSPLLAGVRGAQYF | TGTGCCAGCAGTCCCCTATTAGCGGGAGTCCGGGGAGCCCAGTACTTC
medium-sized | TRBJ2-2 | TRBV6-5 | - | CASSYGGPGTGELFF | TGTGCCAGCAGTTACGGGGGGCCGGGCACCGGGGAGCTGTTTTTT
- | TRBJ2-7 | TRBV28 | - | CASSFSDNGPTEQYF | TGTGCCAGCAGTTTTAGTGATAATGGACCTACCGAGCAGTACTTC
- | TRBJ2-5 | TRBV7-2 | - | CASSLADQETQYF | TGTGCCAGCAGCCTCGCAGACCAAGAGACCCAGTACTTC
few | TRBJ2-5 | TRBV11-2 | - | CASSLDWGQQETQYF | TGTGCCAGCAGCTTAGATTGGGGACAACAAGAGACCCAGTACTTC
- | TRBJ2-1 | TRBV6-5 | - | CASITRTTYNEQFF | TGTGCCAGCATTACCAGGACCACGTACAATGAGCAGTTCTTC
- | TRBJ2-5 | TRBV6-1 | TRBD1 | CASSEVRQGKGTQYF | TGTGCCAGCAGTGAAGTTCGACAGGGGAAAGGGACCCAGTACTTC
- | TRBJ1-5 | TRBV5-1 | TRBD1 | CASSLTGDRGQPQHF | TGCGCCAGCAGCTTAACAGGGGATAGGGGTCAGCCCCAGCATTTT
- | TRBJ1-2 | TRBV27 | - | CASSKQGGYTF | TGTGCCAGCAGTAAACAGGGTGGCTACACCTTC
- | TRBJ2-7 | TRBV6-1 | TRBD1 | CASKLRTGGAYEQYF | TGTGCCAGCAAATTGAGGACAGGGGGGGCTTACGAGCAGTACTTC
few | TRBJ2-3 | TRBV10-3 | - | CAISIVSADTQYF | TGTGCCATCAGTATAGTTTCGGCAGATACGCAGTATTTT
- | TRBJ2-3 | TRBV6-1 | TRBD2 | CASSEASGSTDTQYF | TGTGCCAGCAGTGAAGCTAGCGGGAGCACAGATACGCAGTATTTT
many | TRBJ1-6 | TRBV6-1 | - | CASSTTLSSYNSPLHF | TGTGCCAGCAGTACAACCCTGAGCTCCTATAATTCACCCCTCCACTTT
- | TRBJ2-3 | TRBV14 | TRBD1 | CASSQDPRGRSTDTQYF | TGTGCCAGCAGCCAAGATCCGAGGGGGCGTAGCACAGATACGCAGTATTTT
- | TRBJ2-3 | TRBV20-1 | - | CSASKDTQYF | TGCAGTGCTAGTAAGGATACGCAGTATTTT
many | TRBJ2-3 | TRBV9 | TRBD2 | CASSGSGEDTQYF | TGTGCCAGCAGCGGTAGCGGGGAAGATACGCAGTATTTT
few | TRBJ1-1 | TRBV10-1 | TRBD1 | CASSGDNRGFFNTEAFF | TGCGCCAGCAGTGGGGATAACAGGGGTTTTTTTAACACTGAAGCTTTCTTT
- | TRBJ1-3 | TRBV27 | TRBD1 | CASTSYRGNGFSF | TGTGCCAGCACCTCCTACAGGGGAAATGGCTTCTCCTTT
- | TRBJ2-3 | TRBV6-1 | - | CASSSPGGNTDTQYF | TGTGCCAGCAGCTCCCCCGGCGGAAACACAGATACGCAGTATTTT
many | TRBJ1-3 | TRBV6-1 | - | CASSEFPHSGNTIYF | TGTGCCAGCAGTGAGTTCCCGCACTCTGGAAACACCATATATTTT
many | TRBJ2-3 | TRBV6-1 | TRBD1 | CASSDGQGSTDTQYF | TGTGCCAGCAGCGATGGACAGGGGAGCACAGATACGCAGTATTTT
- | TRBJ2-3 | TRBV27 | - | CASSFLTATDTQYF | TGTGCCAGCAGTTTCTTAACAGCAACAGATACGCAGTATTTT
few | TRBJ2-5 | TRBV9 | TRBD1 | CASSVAAGQGFGTQYF | TGTGCCAGCAGCGTAGCTGCGGGACAGGGATTCGGGACCCAGTACTTC
many | TRBJ2-7 | TRBV28 | - | CASTEQGGEQYF | TGTGCCAGCACAGAACAGGGAGGCGAGCAGTACTTC
many | TRBJ1-3 | TRBV6-1 | TRBD1 | CASSDLDRFTTGIGVFGNTIYF | TGTGCCAGCAGCGATTTAGACCGATTTACGACAGGGATAGGGGTCTTTGGAAACACCATATATTTT
many | TRBJ2-3 | TRBV9 | - | CASSYSGTTTDTQYF | TGTGCCAGCAGTTACTCTGGGACCACTACAGATACGCAGTATTTT
- | TRBJ2-2 | TRBV27 | TRBD2 | CASSSGIAGVNTGELFF | TGTGCCAGCAGTTCGGGGATAGCGGGAGTGAACACCGGGGAGCTGTTTTTT
- | TRBJ2-5 | TRBV6-1 | - | CASRRGAGETQYF | TGTGCCAGCAGACGTGGGGCAGGAGAGACCCAGTACTTC
- | TRBJ2-5 | TRBV11-2 | TRBD1 | CASSQITGELGETQYF | TGTGCCAGCAGCCAAATAACAGGGGAGTTGGGAGAGACCCAGTACTTC
- | TRBJ2-7 | TRBV10-1 | - | CASSESGWDSSYEQYF | TGCGCCAGCAGTGAGTCAGGGTGGGATAGCTCCTACGAGCAGTACTTC
medium-sized | TRBJ2-7 | TRBV6-1 | - | CASSEIGRGEIAGYEQYF | TGTGCCAGCAGTGAAATCGGCAGGGGGGAGATAGCGGGCTACGAGCAGTACTTC
- | TRBJ1-5 | TRBV6-1 | - | CASSGLGIRLSQPQHF | TGTGCCAGCAGTGGACTAGGCATAAGGTTAAGTCAGCCCCAGCATTTT
- | TRBJ2-1 | TRBV27 | - | CASGVGAGPSSYNEQFF | TGTGCCAGCGGGGTGGGAGCTGGACCGAGCTCCTACAATGAGCAGTTCTTC
- | TRBJ2-3 | TRBV6-1 | TRBD1 | CASSGQAVGSEKQFF | TGTGCCAGCAGCGGACAGGCTGTGGGGTCAGAGAAGCAGTTTTTT
- | TRBJ2-7 | TRBV7-7 | - | CASSRGGLGYNEQYF | TGTGCTAGCAGCAGGGGCGGACTAGGGTACAATGAGCAGTACTTC
- | TRBJ2-2 | TRBV4-2 | - | CASSHPGPNPGELFF | TGTGCCAGCAGCCACCCCGGGCCTAACCCGGGGGAGCTGTTTTTT
many | TRBJ2-7 | TRBV6-5 | - | CASSSGAGLAYEQYF | TGTGCCAGCAGTTCGGGGGCGGGATTAGCCTACGAGCAGTACTTC
many | TRBJ2-7 | TRBV6-1 | - | CASSEADSLYEQYF | TGTGCCAGCAGTGAAGCGGACAGCCTCTACGAGCAGTACTTC
many | TRBJ2-1 | TRBV5-1 | TRBD2 | CASSLVGSAAGGTYNEQFF | TGCGCCAGCAGCTTGGTTGGTTCGGCAGCGGGAGGGACCTACAATGAGCAGTTCTTC
- | TRBJ2-3 | TRBV6-1 | - | CASNSQGISTDTQYF | TGTGCCAGCAACTCTCAGGGGATTAGCACAGATACGCAGTATTTT
- | TRBJ2-2 | TRBV6-1 | - | CASSHSVYTGELFF | TGTGCCAGCAGCCACAGCGTTTACACCGGGGAGCTGTTTTTT
- | TRBJ2-7 | TRBV6-5 | TRBD2 | CASSLQPLAGGGEQYF | TGTGCCAGCAGTTTGCAACCTCTAGCGGGAGGGGGCGAGCAGTACTTC
many | TRBJ2-3 | TRBV28 | - | CASSLYRWGSTDTQYF | TGTGCCAGCAGTTTATATAGGTGGGGTAGCACAGATACGCAGTATTTT
many | TRBJ2-5 | TRBV6-1 | - | CASSEGTLERETQYF | TGTGCCAGCAGTGAGGGGACGTTAGAAAGGGAGACCCAGTACTTC
many | TRBJ1-1 | TRBV27 | - | CASSRPGAEAFF | TGTGCCAGCAGTCGCCCGGGGGCGGAAGCTTTCTTT
many | TRBJ2-5 | TRBV4-1 | - | CASSQRTEETQYF | TGCGCCAGCAGCCAAAGGACCGAAGAGACCCAGTACTTC
- | TRBJ2-3 | TRBV6-4 | - | CATRLRVKDMQYF | TGTGCCACGAGGCTGCGAGTCAAAGACATGCAGTACTTT
few | TRBJ2-5 | TRBV6-1 | - | CASSDSHFETQYF | TGTGCCAGCAGTGACAGTCACTTCGAGACCCAGTACTTC
many | TRBJ2-5 | TRBV7-2 | - | CASRRGPAGETQYF | TGTGCCAGCAGACGCGGTCCGGCGGGGGAGACCCAGTACTTC
- | TRBJ1-5 | TRBV10-3 | TRBD1 | CAIRSGTANNQPQHF | TGTGCCATCAGATCCGGGACAGCGAACAATCAGCCCCAGCATTTT
many | TRBJ2-3 | TRBV6-1 | TRBD2 | CASSEAAGGLDTQYF | TGTGCCAGCAGTGAAGCGGCGGGGGGACTGGATACGCAGTATTTT
many | TRBJ2-7 | TRBV10-2 | TRBD2 | CASSASGGFYEQYF | TGCGCCAGCAGTGCGTCGGGAGGGTTCTACGAGCAGTACTTC
- | TRBJ2-6 | TRBV6-1 | - | CASSPGGPGANVLTF | TGTGCCAGCAGTCCCGGGGGGCCTGGGGCCAACGTCCTGACTTTC
- | TRBJ2-1 | TRBV24-1 | - | CATSDLKQGIKNEQFF | TGTGCCACCAGTGATTTGAAGCAGGGGATAAAGAATGAGCAGTTCTTC